A single sample gave rise to the 8 T cell receptor beta chains below, sequenced in a study of long-term antiretroviral therapy in people with HIV. Researchers report immunoSEQ v3.0 was run at survey level. Sequencing used immunoSEQ multiplex PCR; TCRdb keeps in-frame clones, though not all of them. This table holds about 21,000 clones, less than 90% found once. The sample consisted of unsorted PBMCs, taken 1.9 years after starting antiretroviral therapy. These receptors originate from a woman aged 45-65 years with HIV.

The J gene is TRBJ1-6, the V gene TRBV27; D is undetermined. CDR1 MNHEY and CDR2 SMNVEV come from the germline V gene (reference sequence). Trimming removed 4 bases at V and 9 bases at J, with 25 bases between. This CDR3 is 18 amino acids long. DNA for the CDR3: TGTGCCAGCAGTTCCCCCAGTTTGGAGGCGCGATGGGGTTCACCCCTCCACTTT. Its translation is CASSSPSLEARWGSPLHF.

The J gene is TRBJ1-4, the V gene TRBV7-2; TRBD1 matches 8 bases. The V gene's germline CDR1 is SGHTA and CDR2 FQGNSA. Unmatched junction bases numbered 5, after V lost 5 bases and J lost 3 bases. The CDR3 is 15 residues long. CDR3 amino acids: CASSPRTGSNEKLFF. The CDR3 bases are TGTGCCAGCAGCCCCCGGACAGGGTCTAATGAAAAACTGTTTTTT.

This chain uses TRBV7-9 with TRBJ2-7, with D maybe TRBD1 (6 bases). V gave up 1 base and J gave up 2 bases, with 12 bases separating them. CDR3 length: 15 amino acids. CDR1 and CDR2 (germline): SEHNR, FQNEAQ (reference sequence). The DNA of the CDR3 is TGTGCCAGCAGCTTAGACCACAGGGCTCCCTACGAGCAGTACTTC. As protein: CASSLDHRAPYEQYF.

About this clone: The junction departs from germline at one end; a sequencing error may be responsible. This chain connects TRBV9 to TRBJ2-7, with 9 bases fitting TRBD1. CDR1 is SGDLS and CDR2 is YYNGEE in the germline V gene. This CDR3 is 16 amino acids long. The CDR3 protein is CASSGRFPGQGPLMPF. The CDR3 DNA reads TGTGCCAGCAGCGGACGTTTCCCGGGACAGGGACCTCTTATGCCCTTC.

This clone has more than one count but fewer than ten. This chain uses TRBV10-3 with TRBJ1-6, with D perhaps matching TRBD1 (6 bases). CDR3 length: 15 amino acids. The germline V and J ends were trimmed by 2 bases and 6 bases, with 11 bases remaining between them. CDR1 and CDR2 (germline): ENHRY, SYGVKD. The CDR3 sequence: CAISEGGQGNSPLHF. The CDR3 region has the DNA TGTGCCATCAGTGAGGGGGGGCAGGGTAATTCACCCCTCCACTTT.

The V and J genes are TRBV11-2 and TRBJ2-2; D gene uncertain. The CDR3 consists of 14 residues. V was pared by 7 bases and J by 0 bases, with 9 bases between. CDR1 is SGHAT, CDR2 FQNNGV, per germline. CDR3 in DNA: TGTGCCAGCACCTCCCAACCGAACACCGGGGAGCTGTTTTTT. It is translated as CASTSQPNTGELFF.

The genes are TRBV11-3 and TRBJ1-2; TRBD1 matches at 8 bases. Per the germline V gene, CDR1 is SGHNT and CDR2 is YENEEA. Losses at the gene ends were 4 bases for V and 3 bases for J; bases not matched to a gene: 10. This CDR3 has 16 residues. CDR3 protein: CASSSRTGSLYYGYTF. The CDR3 coding sequence is TGTGCCAGCAGCTCCCGGACAGGGTCGCTATACTATGGCTACACCTTC.

CDR3 sequence: CAWKVGRGIDTQYF. CDR3 bases: TGTGCCTGGAAGGTGGGCAGGGGGATTGATACGCAGTATTTT. The chain couples TRBV30 to TRBJ2-3; 7 nucleotides align to TRBD1. V lost 4 bases to trimming and J lost 6 bases; unmatched junction nucleotides: 10. Germline lookup yields CDR1 GTSNPN and CDR2 SVGIG (reference sequence). The CDR3 covers 14 residues.